The 24 T cell receptor beta chains below come from one sample, sequenced in a study of blood T cell repertoires in COVID-19. Profiled with immunoSEQ multiplex PCR; TCRdb holds only in-frame clones, not every one. Of 300,000 or so clones detected, about 86% appear once; the ten largest clones hold 1.2%. The sample taken for sequencing was peripheral blood. The receptors derive from a woman between 45 and 65 years old with acute or convalescent COVID-19.

In this sample, this clone turned up many times. The rearrangement joins TRBV4-1 to TRBJ2-5; 8 bases fit TRBD2. Per the germline V gene, CDR1 is MGHRA and CDR2 is YSYEKL. CDR3 length: 15 amino acids. The V gene end was trimmed by 2 bases and the J gene end by 5 bases; junction bases not matched to a gene: 7. As DNA, the CDR3 is TGCGCCAGCAGCCAATCGGGGGGGCTAATTGAGACCCAGTACTTC. Protein sequence: CASSQSGGLIETQYF.

This chain links TRBV12-5 with TRBJ2-3; 7 nucleotides agree with TRBD1. Trimming took 4 bases from V and 2 from J; bases not matched to a gene: 12. The CDR3 is 17 residues long. Germline CDR1 reads LGHNT; CDR2 reads FRNRAP. This chain's CDR3 is CASGSPQGTAATDTQYF. CDR3 nucleotide sequence: TGTGCTAGTGGTTCACCTCAAGGGACAGCCGCCACAGATACGCAGTATTTT. Filled out from reference TRBV12-5 and TRBJ2-3, the complete variable domain reads DARVTQTPRHKVTEMGQEVTMRCQPILGHNTVFWYRQTMMQGLELLAYFRNRAPLDDSGMPKDRFSAEMPDATLATLKIQPSEPRDSAVYFCASGSPQGTAATDTQYFGPGTRLTVL.

This clone was recorded at least ten times. This chain uses TRBV19 with TRBJ1-2, with D hard to call. Trimming shortened V by 4 bases and J by 1 base, and 7 bases separated the two germline ends. Germline loops: CDR1 LNHDA, CDR2 SQIVND (reference sequence). This CDR3 has 13 residues. The CDR3 DNA follows: TGTGCCAGTAGTACCGGGGATAACTATGGCTACACCTTC. As protein: CASSTGDNYGYTF. The variable domain in full, with the rest retrieved from reference TRBV19 and TRBJ1-2, is DGGITQSPKYLFRKEGQNVTLSCEQNLNHDAMYWYRQDPGQGLRLIYYSQIVNDFQKGDIAEGYSVSREKKESFPLTVTSAQKNPTAFYLCASSTGDNYGYTFGSGTRLTVV.

The rearrangement links TRBV7-9 to TRBJ2-7; 8 positions agree with TRBD1. Germline V gene lookup returns CDR1 SEHNR and CDR2 FQNEAQ (reference sequence). J gave up 4 bases and V 4 bases, and 9 bases lay outside the gene matches. There are 15 residues in the CDR3. This CDR3 is CASSSSTGAMYEQYV. CDR3 nucleotide sequence: TGTGCCAGCAGCTCCTCGACAGGGGCGATGTACGAGCAGTACGTC.

On this clone: Other DNA sequences in the same sample also yield this CDR3. The rearrangement uses TRBV3-1 (or the pseudogene TRBV3-2) and TRBJ2-7; D is ambiguous. Trimming pared 7 bases from V and 0 bases from J, leaving 10 bases between. The CDR3 covers 13 residues. Germline V lookup: CDR1 LGHDT, CDR2 YNNKEL (reference sequence). CDR3 sequence (DNA): TGTGCCAGCACACCGAGAGGCTCCTACGAGCAGTACTTC. Protein sequence: CASTPRGSYEQYF.

The chain links TRBV18 to TRBJ2-7; TRBD2 agrees at 7 bases. This CDR3 is built from 14 residues. V shed 3 bases and J 2 bases; nucleotides not matched to a gene: 4. Germline V lookup: CDR1 KGHSH, CDR2 LQKENI. In nucleotides, the CDR3 is TGTGCCAGCTCACCGACTAGCAACGCCTACGAGCAGTACTTC. Amino acids: CASSPTSNAYEQYF. Full variable domain (rest looked up from reference TRBV18 and TRBJ2-7): NAGVMQNPRHLVRRRGQEARLRCSPMKGHSHVYWYRQLPEEGLKFMVYLQKENIIDESGMPKERFSAEFPKEGPSILRIQQVVRGDSAAYFCASSPTSNAYEQYFGPGTRLTVT.

This clone was seen only once. J is TRBJ1-1 and V is TRBV7-2; D is unresolved. The CDR3 contains 16 residues. Trimming removed 3 bases from V and 0 bases from J, with 14 bases in between. Germline-derived CDR1 and CDR2 are SGHTA and FQGNSA. The CDR3 loop reads CASSLLSGSMNTEAFF. In nucleotides, the CDR3 is TGTGCCAGCAGCTTGTTATCGGGGTCCATGAACACTGAAGCTTTCTTT.

The chain links TRBV6-6 to TRBJ2-7, with 10 bases identical to TRBD1. V lost 2 bases, J lost 4 bases, and 2 bases stayed unmatched. Germline CDR1 reads MNHNY; CDR2 reads SVGAGI (reference sequence). The CDR3 runs to 14 residues. CDR3 DNA: TGTGCCAGCAGTTACGACAGGGGGCCGTACGAGCAGTACTTC. Its translation is CASSYDRGPYEQYF.

This rearrangement joins TRBV14 to TRBJ1-5; D is ambiguous. In germline, CDR1 is SGHDN, CDR2 FVKESK. This CDR3 comprises 13 residues. Trimming left V 3 bases short and J 5 bases short, with 8 bases between. The CDR3 nucleotides read TGTGCCAGCAGCCAGGCCACATATCAGCCCCAGCATTTT. Encoded protein: CASSQATYQPQHF.

This sequence joins TRBV2 and TRBJ2-2; tentative D call: TRBD1 (6 bases). Per the germline V gene, CDR1 is SNHLY and CDR2 is FYNNEI. There are 17 residues in the CDR3. The V end was cut by 6 bases, the J end by 4 bases, with 21 bases between. This CDR3 reads CASRFPSRGASTGELFF. The DNA for the CDR3 is TGTGCCAGCAGATTCCCTAGCAGGGGCGCTTCCACCGGGGAGCTGTTTTTT.

As DNA, the CDR3 is TGTGCCACCACCCCGGACAGGGGTCGTCTCGAGCAGTACGTC. This gives the protein CATTPDRGRLEQYV. The gene calls are TRBV15 and TRBJ2-7; TRBD1 aligns across 9 bases. Germline assignment: CDR1 LNHNV and CDR2 YYDKDF (reference sequence). The CDR3 totals 14 residues. Trimming removed 7 bases from V and 6 bases from J; junction bases left unmatched: 10.

This clone has a single count. The genes are TRBV5-6 and TRBJ2-1; TRBD2 aligns across 8 bases. The CDR3 extends over 16 amino acids. V lost 2 bases to trimming and J lost 2 bases; unmatched junction nucleotides: 6. The germline V gene has CDR1 SGHDT and CDR2 YYEEEE. The DNA of the CDR3 is TGTGCCAGCAGCTTATTGGCCGGGAGGGCCTACAATGAGCAGTTCTTC. Translated, it gives CASSLLAGRAYNEQFF.

The chain links TRBV6-6 to TRBJ1-1; TRBD1 matches at 7 bases. CDR3 length: 14 residues. CDR1 MNHNY and CDR2 SVGAGI come from the germline V gene (reference sequence). V trimming: 7 bases; J trimming: 6 bases; junction bases outside the gene matches: 11. For the CDR3, the DNA is TGTGCCAGCACCTACGACAGGGCGGTCGCTGAAGCTTTCTTT. Its translation is CASTYDRAVAEAFF.

The chain links TRBV7-9 to TRBJ1-2, with 7 nucleotides matching TRBD1. The CDR3 consists of 16 residues. The J segment lost 6 bases and the V segment lost 5 bases, leaving 15 bases of the junction unmatched. The germline V gene has CDR1 SEHNR and CDR2 FQNEAQ (reference sequence). The CDR3 sequence is CASSQTKLDRFHGYTF. CDR3 DNA: TGTGCCAGCAGCCAAACTAAATTGGACAGGTTCCATGGCTACACCTTC.

The V call is TRBV6-5, the J call TRBJ2-2, with D tentatively TRBD2 (5 bases). Germline V gene data show CDR1 as MNHEY and CDR2 as SVGAGI. The CDR3 runs to 15 residues. Trimming cost V 4 bases and J 2 bases, with 11 bases left between them. CDR3 loop: CASSFVGANTGELFF. CDR3 DNA sequence: TGTGCCAGCAGTTTTGTGGGAGCCAACACCGGGGAGCTGTTTTTT.

This chain uses TRBV5-1 with TRBJ1-1; D gene unclear. Germline CDR1 SGHRS, CDR2 YFSETQ. With 0 bases removed from V and 5 bases from J, the gap between germline ends came to 14 bases. The CDR3 is 15 amino acids. CDR3 DNA sequence: TGCGCCAGCAGCTTGGATGGGCAGAGCGGGACTGAAGCTTTCTTT. Residues: CASSLDGQSGTEAFF.

J is TRBJ2-5 and V is TRBV5-1, with D perhaps matching TRBD2 (5 bases). V shed 4 bases and J shed 5 bases, with 18 bases lying between them. Germline CDR1 reads SGHRS; CDR2 reads YFSETQ. This CDR3 spans 15 amino acids. CDR3 in amino acids: CASSLAAGEGETQYF. DNA for the CDR3: TGCGCCAGCAGCCTTGCGGCGGGTGAGGGCGAGACCCAGTACTTC.

The table lists this clone with a count of one. This CDR3 is also generated by other DNA sequences in the sample. The chain carries TRBV4-3 and TRBJ2-3; 7 positions match TRBD2. The CDR3 has 15 residues. V shed 4 bases, J shed 0 bases, and the junction held 4 bases outside the gene matches. CDR1 is LGHNA, CDR2 YSLEER, per germline. CDR3 region: CASSLRLASTDTQYF. CDR3 nucleotides: TGCGCCAGCAGCCTTAGACTAGCCAGCACAGATACGCAGTATTTT.

This clone was picked up a small number of times. J is TRBJ1-4 and V is TRBV15; maybe TRBD1 (5 bases). Trimming took off 5 bases at V and 7 bases at J, with 11 bases between the two ends. In germline, CDR1 is LNHNV, CDR2 YYDKDF (reference sequence). This CDR3 contains 13 residues. This CDR3 is CATSPSGGEKLFF. The CDR3 DNA reads as TGTGCCACCAGCCCGTCCGGGGGTGAAAAACTGTTTTTT.

In regard to this clone: Other nucleotide sequences in the sample specify the same CDR3. The chain recombines TRBV4-3 with TRBJ2-3; TRBD2 is a possible D gene (5 bases). Germline loops: CDR1 LGHNA, CDR2 YSLEER. The CDR3 spans 13 residues. V was cut by 4 bases and J by 2 bases, with 7 bases left in between. CDR3 loop: CASSRGLTDTQYF. The DNA for the CDR3 is TGCGCCAGCAGCCGAGGACTCACAGATACGCAGTATTTT.

This rearrangement joins TRBV7-9 to TRBJ2-5; 8 positions match TRBD2. V gave up 6 bases and J gave up 5 bases; unmatched junction bases: 8. CDR1 and CDR2 from the germline V gene are SEHNR and FQNEAQ (reference sequence). The CDR3 sequence is 14 residues long. CDR3 in DNA: TGTGCCAGCAGAACCGGACTAGCTTTGGAGACCCAGTACTTC. This codes for CASRTGLALETQYF.

The chain employs TRBV7-2 and TRBJ2-1; TRBD1 is a possible D gene (5 bases). Looked up from germline, CDR1 is SGHTA and CDR2 is FQGNSA. This CDR3 region has 18 residues. V shed 1 base and J shed 7 bases, with 23 bases lying between them. This chain's CDR3 is CASSLDPPGWAQGNEQFF. Here the CDR3 DNA reads TGTGCCAGCAGCTTAGATCCACCAGGGTGGGCTCAAGGGAATGAGCAGTTCTTC.

The rearrangement joins TRBV6-5 to TRBJ1-4, with 9 bases aligning to TRBD1. CDR3 length equals 15 residues. CDR1 and CDR2 (germline): MNHEY, SVGAGI. Trimming removed 6 bases from V and 8 bases from J; junction bases left unmatched: 10. The CDR3 nucleotides read TGTGCCAGCAGGTCCAGGGACAGGGACGGCGAAAAACTGTTTTTT. Translation: CASRSRDRDGEKLFF.

As to this clone: The junction shows a germline mismatch at one end, possibly a read error. The chain has TRBV12-3 or TRBV12-4 and TRBJ2-7; the D is unclear. The CDR3 is 8 amino acids. The CDR3 here is CASQSVDF. The CDR3 nucleotides are TGTGCCAGCCAGTCAGTGGACTTC.